Below, 30 T cell receptor beta chains from the same sample are listed, as sequenced in a study of control samples from healthy donors and cancer patients. Data came from immunoSEQ multiplex PCR; TCRdb stores just in-frame clones and leaves some out. This sample has approximately 52,000 clones, with roughly 87% found just once. Sequencing was performed on PBMCs. The source is a man in his 60s with head and neck cancer.

CDR3 region: CASSLALQGGTGELFF. The CDR3 coding sequence is TGTGCCAGCAGCTTAGCGCTACAGGGAGGCACCGGGGAGCTGTTTTTT. The rearrangement joins TRBV11-1 to TRBJ2-2; D tentatively reads TRBD1 or TRBD2 (6 bases each). The CDR3 runs 16 residues. CDR1 is SGHAT, CDR2 FQDESV, per germline (reference sequence). Between the trimmed V and J ends, which lost 0 bases and 4 bases, there was a span of 12 bases.

This clone was seen more than once but under ten times. Distinct nucleotide sequences in the sample also encode this CDR3. V gene TRBV5-1 combines with J gene TRBJ2-7, with 10 bases lining up with TRBD1. The V gene's germline CDR1 is SGHRS and CDR2 YFSETQ. This CDR3 has 13 amino acids. J lost 7 bases, V lost 2 bases, and 3 bases had no gene match. The CDR3 coding sequence is TGCGCCAGCAGCTTTGGACAGGGGGGAGAGCAGTACTTC. Its translation is CASSFGQGGEQYF.

This chain links TRBV7-2 with TRBJ1-2; D is uncertain. Germline-derived CDR1 and CDR2 are SGHTA and FQGNSA. The ends were cut back, 3 bases at V and 6 bases at J, with 14 bases in the middle. CDR3 length: 14 residues. This CDR3 reads CASSFYGPTDGYTF. Here the CDR3 DNA reads TGTGCCAGCAGCTTCTATGGGCCTACAGATGGCTACACCTTC.

This clone was detected a few times. The rearrangement uses TRBV5-1 and TRBJ2-1, with 14 bases lining up with TRBD2. J lost 5 bases, V lost 3 bases, and 13 bases had no gene match. The CDR3 spans 19 residues. Germline CDR1 and CDR2: SGHRS and YFSETQ. In nucleotides, the CDR3 is TGCGCCAGCAGCTCCTCGACCAAGACTAGCGGGGGGGTTAACAATGAGCAGTTCTTC. Protein sequence: CASSSSTKTSGGVNNEQFF.

This chain connects TRBV5-1 to TRBJ1-4; 10 bases align to TRBD1. After removal of 1 base from V and 7 bases from J, the junction contained 4 bases not matched to a gene. The CDR3 has 15 amino acids. Germline V gene sequence: CDR1 SGHRS, CDR2 YFSETQ. CDR3 bases: TGCGCCAGCAGCTTGTGGGGGACAGGGGTTGAAAAACTGTTTTTT. Encoded protein: CASSLWGTGVEKLFF.

The chain employs TRBV30 and TRBJ1-2; TRBD1 might be the D (5 bases). CDR1 and CDR2 from the germline V gene are GTSNPN and SVGIG (reference sequence). This CDR3 is 15 amino acids long. Trimming took 0 bases from V and 0 from J, leaving 11 bases between them. The CDR3 loop reads CAWSVLGLTNYGYTF. CDR3 nucleotides: TGTGCCTGGAGTGTACTGGGGCTCACTAACTATGGCTACACCTTC.

The V gene is TRBV11-3, the J gene TRBJ2-1; 14 bases line up with TRBD2. This CDR3 has 17 amino acids. V gave up 4 bases and J gave up 5 bases; unmatched junction bases: 7. Per the germline V gene, CDR1 is SGHNT and CDR2 is YENEEA. CDR3 sequence: CASSSRTSGGPDNEQFF. As DNA, the CDR3 is TGTGCCAGCAGCTCCCGGACTAGCGGGGGGCCTGACAATGAGCAGTTCTTC.

The J gene is TRBJ1-6, the V gene TRBV5-1; no clear D gene. This CDR3 has 17 residues. Germline V lookup: CDR1 SGHRS, CDR2 YFSETQ. V was trimmed by 1 base and J by 7 bases, leaving 18 bases between them. CDR3 loop: CASSLFRTDRENSPLHF. In nucleotides, the CDR3 is TGCGCCAGCAGCTTGTTCAGGACCGACCGAGAAAATTCACCCCTCCACTTT.

The chain uses TRBV28 and TRBJ1-2, with D tentatively TRBD1 (5 bases). The CDR3 extends over 15 amino acids. Germline V gene lookup returns CDR1 MDHEN and CDR2 SYDVKM. Between the trimmed V and J ends, which lost 6 bases and 4 bases, there was a span of 18 bases. In DNA, the CDR3 is TGTGCCAGCAGACGGCCCCCGGGGCGCAGCTATGGCTACACCTTC. This gives the protein CASRRPPGRSYGYTF.

The V call is TRBV7-9, the J call TRBJ2-5; 10 bases align to TRBD2. The CDR3 covers 18 residues. Germline trimming cut 1 base from V and 0 bases from J; bases unmatched to any gene: 8. CDR1 is SEHNR and CDR2 is FQNEAQ in the germline V gene (reference sequence). Here the CDR3 reads CASSLVGSGGTYQETQYF. Written as DNA, the CDR3 is TGTGCCAGCAGCTTAGTGGGTAGCGGGGGGACGTACCAAGAGACCCAGTACTTC.

The gene calls are TRBV6-5 and TRBJ2-7; 10 bases agree with TRBD2. J gave up 1 base and V 6 bases, and 3 bases lay outside the gene matches. The CDR3 is made up of 14 amino acids. Germline loops: CDR1 MNHEY, CDR2 SVGAGI. CDR3 protein: CASRLAGTSYEQYF. The DNA for the CDR3 is TGTGCCAGCAGACTAGCGGGAACATCCTACGAGCAGTACTTC.

This sequence joins TRBV6-2 or TRBV6-3 and TRBJ2-3, with 12 bases that match TRBD2. The CDR3 has 19 residues. The V and J ends lost 4 bases and 0 bases, in that order; junction bases with no gene match: 11. Germline assignment: CDR1 MNHEY and CDR2 SVGEGT. DNA for the CDR3: TGTGCCAGCAGTTCAGGGGGACTAGCGGGCCGTCCTAGCACAGATACGCAGTATTTT. It yields the protein CASSSGGLAGRPSTDTQYF.

This chain joins TRBV3-1 (or the pseudogene TRBV3-2) and TRBJ2-5; 14 bases agree with TRBD2. Germline CDR1 is LGHDT and CDR2 is YNNKEL (reference sequence). After removal of 6 bases from V and 2 bases from J, the junction contained 5 bases not matched to a gene. CDR3 length: 16 residues. The CDR3 DNA reads TGTGCCAGCAGACTCAGACTAGCGGGGGGGCAAGAGACCCAGTACTTC. Amino acid sequence: CASRLRLAGGQETQYF.

The V call is TRBV10-3, the J call TRBJ2-1; D unclear. The CDR3 runs 12 residues. Per germline, CDR1 ENHRY and CDR2 SYGVKD. With 8 bases removed from V and 2 bases from J, the gap between germline ends came to 7 bases. In nucleotides, the CDR3 is TGTGCCATCGGGGTAACCTACAATGAGCAGTTCTTC. It encodes CAIGVTYNEQFF.

The rearrangement links TRBV4-2 to TRBJ2-3; D may match TRBD1 or TRBD2 (5 bases each). The CDR3 has 12 amino acids. V was shortened by 0 bases and J by 10 bases, with 8 bases between the two germline ends. Germline loops: CDR1 LGHNA, CDR2 YNFKEQ. The CDR3 DNA is TGTGCCAGCAGCCAAGAGGGGACGTCGCAGTATTTT. Translated: CASSQEGTSQYF.

This CDR3 reads CATSSPPRASGRYNEQFF. The CDR3 nucleotides read TGTGCCACCAGCTCCCCCCCTAGGGCTAGCGGGAGGTACAATGAGCAGTTCTTC. The J gene is TRBJ2-1, the V gene TRBV15, with 11 bases that match TRBD2. The V segment lost 5 bases and the J segment 4 bases; nucleotides outside the gene matches: 13. Germline loops: CDR1 LNHNV, CDR2 YYDKDF (reference sequence). The CDR3 length is 18 residues.

The rearrangement joins TRBV5-6 to TRBJ2-7; 10 nucleotides line up with TRBD1. This CDR3 spans 15 amino acids. CDR1 and CDR2 (germline): SGHDT, YYEEEE. V trimming: 4 bases; J trimming: 3 bases; junction bases outside the gene matches: 7. CDR3 sequence (DNA): TGTGCCAGCAGCCCACGGGGGACAGGGGTCTACGAGCAGTACTTC. It translates to CASSPRGTGVYEQYF.

The V gene is TRBV7-8, the J gene TRBJ2-7; D unresolved. The V gene's germline CDR1 is SGHVS and CDR2 FQNEAQ. The CDR3 is 14 residues long. Trimming took off 3 bases at V and 1 base at J, with 10 bases between the two ends. CDR3 sequence reads: CASSFTTLSYEQYF. The CDR3 nucleotides are TGTGCCAGCAGCTTCACGACACTGTCCTACGAGCAGTACTTC. The variable domain in full, with the rest retrieved from reference TRBV7-8 and TRBJ2-7, is GAGVSQSPRYKVAKRGQDVALRCDPISGHVSLFWYQQALGQGPEFLTYFQNEAQLDKSGLPSDRFFAERPEGSVSTLKIQRTQQEDSAVYLCASSFTTLSYEQYFGPGTRLTVT.

This rearrangement joins TRBV27 to TRBJ1-6; D gene unclear. Germline V gene lookup returns CDR1 MNHEY and CDR2 SMNVEV (reference sequence). Between the trimmed V and J ends, which lost 6 bases and 9 bases, there was a span of 15 bases. The CDR3 has 14 residues. The CDR3 loop reads CASSPGLQRSPLHF. In nucleotides, the CDR3 is TGTGCCAGCAGCCCGGGATTACAACGTTCACCCCTCCACTTT.

The chain has TRBV7-9 and TRBJ1-5, with D perhaps TRBD1 (6 bases). The CDR3 extends over 14 amino acids. V lost 1 base and J lost 7, with 11 bases in between. Per germline, CDR1 SEHNR and CDR2 FQNEAQ (reference sequence). The CDR3 loop reads CASSLVGGDQPQHF. The CDR3 nucleotides are TGTGCCAGCAGCTTAGTGGGGGGCGACCAGCCCCAGCATTTT.

The chain recombines TRBV5-4 with TRBJ2-7; D remains unclear. The germline V and J ends were trimmed by 5 bases and 5 bases, with 8 bases remaining between them. Germline V gene sequence: CDR1 SGHNT, CDR2 YYREEE (reference sequence). This CDR3 is built from 11 residues. The CDR3 here is CASRAGDEQYF. The CDR3 DNA sequence: TGTGCCAGCAGGGCAGGCGACGAGCAGTACTTC.

The chain carries TRBV19 and TRBJ1-5, with 8 bases aligning to TRBD1. J was trimmed by 6 bases and V by 3 bases; bases with no gene match: 4. CDR1 and CDR2 from the germline V gene are LNHDA and SQIVND (reference sequence). CDR3 length equals 14 residues. DNA of the CDR3: TGTGCCAGTAGTATTACAGGGGGGAGTCAGCCCCAGCATTTT. Encoded protein: CASSITGGSQPQHF.

The gene calls are TRBV12-3 or TRBV12-4 and TRBJ2-2; D is unresolved. V was clipped by 7 bases and J by 2 bases, with 5 bases between them. The CDR3 contains 12 residues. This CDR3 is CASTPNTGELFF. The CDR3 coding sequence is TGTGCCAGCACCCCCAACACCGGGGAGCTGTTTTTT.

The CDR3 here is CAFHREGSQTQYF. CDR3 DNA sequence: TGTGCCTTCCACCGTGAGGGCAGCCAGACCCAGTACTTC. V and J are TRBV5-4 and TRBJ2-5; D perhaps matches TRBD2 (5 bases). The CDR3 totals 13 residues. Germline loops: CDR1 SGHNT, CDR2 YYREEE (reference sequence). V gave up 10 bases and J gave up 6 bases, with 19 bases separating them.

J is TRBJ2-7 and V is TRBV27, with D perhaps TRBD1 or TRBD2 (6 bases each). V was trimmed by 1 base and J by 6 bases, leaving 7 bases between them. CDR1 MNHEY and CDR2 SMNVEV come from the germline V gene (reference sequence). The CDR3 runs 12 residues. The CDR3 spells CASSLWGAEQYF. The CDR3 DNA reads as TGTGCCAGCAGTTTATGGGGGGCCGAGCAGTACTTC.

CDR3 protein: CASSTAGQASGNTIYF. DNA for the CDR3: TGTGCCAGCAGCACTGCGGGACAAGCCTCTGGAAACACCATATATTTT. The chain combines TRBV9 with TRBJ1-3; TRBD1 is a possible D gene (6 bases). The V end lost 4 bases, the J end lost 0 bases, and 14 bases lay between the germline ends. The CDR3 consists of 16 residues. Looked up from germline, CDR1 is SGDLS and CDR2 is YYNGEE. Combining the CDR3 with reference TRBV9 and TRBJ1-3 gives the whole variable domain DSGVTQTPKHLITATGQRVTLRCSPRSGDLSVYWYQQSLDQGLQFLIQYYNGEERAKGNILERFSAQQFPDLHSELNLSSLELGDSALYFCASSTAGQASGNTIYFGEGSWLTVV.

The genes are TRBV18 and TRBJ2-7; D possibly corresponds to TRBD2 (6 bases). V was shortened by 8 bases and J by 5 bases, with 16 bases between the two germline ends. Germline V gene lookup returns CDR1 KGHSH and CDR2 LQKENI. The CDR3 is made up of 13 amino acids. CDR3 amino acids: CASRAGTGDEQYF. CDR3 sequence (DNA): TGTGCCAGCCGCGCAGGGACTGGAGACGAGCAGTACTTC.

The chain has TRBV9 and TRBJ1-2; D gene uncertain. CDR1 is SGDLS, CDR2 YYNGEE, per germline. This CDR3 region has 14 residues. Trimming shortened V by 0 bases and J by 4 bases, and 10 bases separated the two germline ends. As DNA, the CDR3 is TGTGCCAGCAGCGTAGATCCGGAGGGCTATGGCTACACCTTC. Translation: CASSVDPEGYGYTF. Together with reference TRBV9 and TRBJ1-2, the CDR3 gives the full variable domain: DSGVTQTPKHLITATGQRVTLRCSPRSGDLSVYWYQQSLDQGLQFLIQYYNGEERAKGNILERFSAQQFPDLHSELNLSSLELGDSALYFCASSVDPEGYGYTFGSGTRLTVV.

The chain joins TRBV10-3 to TRBJ2-2; no reliable D call. Germline V gene sequence: CDR1 ENHRY, CDR2 SYGVKD. Trimming removed 11 bases from V and 1 base from J, with 8 bases in between. The CDR3 contains 12 residues. The CDR3 DNA reads TGTGCCTCAAGTCTGAACACCGGGGAGCTGTTTTTT. Amino acid sequence: CASSLNTGELFF.

The V gene is TRBV7-2, the J gene TRBJ2-3, with unresolved D. The CDR3 spans 15 residues. The germline V gene encodes CDR1 SGHTA and CDR2 FQGNSA. Trimming shortened V by 5 bases and J by 2 bases, and 14 bases separated the two germline ends. The chain's CDR3 is CASSGGSSFTDTQYF. CDR3 coding DNA: TGTGCCAGCAGCGGTGGCAGTAGTTTCACAGATACGCAGTATTTT.